A selection of T cell receptor beta chains follows, all from one sample in a study of blood T cell repertoires in COVID-19. Clones were read by immunoSEQ multiplex PCR, and TCRdb kept only the in-frame ones, dropping some. The table includes about 400,000 clones, over 75% detected once. Material: PBMCs or T cells enriched from blood (not recorded which). All receptors come from a middle-aged woman with acute COVID-19. Both conserved end residues are part of each CDR3. Each record gives: D gene, J gene, clone size, V gene, CDR3 protein, CDR3 DNA. The D gene is left open where the match is weak. Not all rows give a size; the values are once, few, many and, for expanded clones, a class.

d_call: .
j_call: TRBJ2-5
clone_size: .
v_call: TRBV6-5
cdr3_aa: CASIGRGIVETQYF
cdr3_nt: TGTGCCAGCATAGGGAGAGGGATTGTTGAGACCCAGTACTTC

d_call: TRBD2
j_call: TRBJ2-5
clone_size: once
v_call: TRBV12-3/TRBV12-4
cdr3_aa: CASSPRGGISQYF
cdr3_nt: TGTGCCAGCAGCCCCCGGGGGGGGATATCCCAGTACTTC

d_call: .
j_call: TRBJ1-5
clone_size: .
v_call: TRBV4-2
cdr3_aa: CASSQGRGNGNQPQHF
cdr3_nt: TGTGCCAGCAGCCAAGGAAGAGGGAATGGCAATCAGCCCCAGCATTTT

d_call: TRBD1
j_call: TRBJ2-3
clone_size: .
v_call: TRBV6-5
cdr3_aa: CASRGTGGTDTQYF
cdr3_nt: TGTGCCAGCAGGGGGACAGGGGGCACAGATACGCAGTATTTT

d_call: .
j_call: TRBJ1-3
clone_size: .
v_call: TRBV9
cdr3_aa: CASSVGHSLSGNTIYF
cdr3_nt: TGTGCCAGCAGCGTAGGTCACAGTCTCTCTGGAAACACCATATATTTT

d_call: TRBD1
j_call: TRBJ1-2
clone_size: .
v_call: TRBV5-4
cdr3_aa: CASSSGPGDRGKYGYTF
cdr3_nt: TGTGCCAGCAGCTCCGGACCCGGGGACAGGGGAAAATATGGCTACACCTTC

d_call: .
j_call: TRBJ1-2
clone_size: .
v_call: TRBV4-1
cdr3_aa: CASSQEGGYGYTF
cdr3_nt: TGCGCCAGCAGCCAAGAGGGAGGCTATGGCTACACCTTC

d_call: .
j_call: TRBJ1-4
clone_size: .
v_call: TRBV15
cdr3_aa: CATSRVLSNEKLFF
cdr3_nt: TGTGCCACCAGCAGAGTTTTGTCAAATGAAAAACTGTTTTTT

d_call: TRBD1
j_call: TRBJ1-4
clone_size: .
v_call: TRBV5-4
cdr3_aa: CASSLGGQGKEKLFF
cdr3_nt: TGTGCCAGCAGCCTCGGGGGACAGGGCAAAGAAAAACTGTTTTTT

d_call: TRBD2
j_call: TRBJ2-7
clone_size: .
v_call: TRBV11-2
cdr3_aa: CASSSLSGGGYEQYF
cdr3_nt: TGTGCCAGCAGCTCCCTGAGCGGGGGGGGTTACGAGCAGTACTTC

d_call: .
j_call: TRBJ1-2
clone_size: .
v_call: TRBV10-3
cdr3_aa: CAISDLVNYGYTF
cdr3_nt: TGTGCCATCAGTGATTTAGTTAACTATGGCTACACCTTC

d_call: TRBD1
j_call: TRBJ2-3
clone_size: .
v_call: TRBV7-9
cdr3_aa: CASSSTQGQGLGDTQYF
cdr3_nt: TGTGCCAGCAGCTCGACTCAGGGACAGGGGCTTGGAGATACGCAGTATTTT

d_call: TRBD1
j_call: TRBJ2-7
clone_size: .
v_call: TRBV30
cdr3_aa: CAWTGQLSYEQYF
cdr3_nt: TGTGCCTGGACGGGACAGTTATCCTACGAGCAGTACTTC

d_call: .
j_call: TRBJ2-1
clone_size: .
v_call: TRBV2
cdr3_aa: CASDRSSYNEQFF
cdr3_nt: TGTGCCAGCGACAGGAGCTCCTACAATGAGCAGTTCTTC

d_call: .
j_call: TRBJ1-5
clone_size: .
v_call: TRBV12-5
cdr3_aa: CASGPTEAYSNQPQHF
cdr3_nt: TGTGCTAGTGGACCGACAGAGGCATATAGCAATCAGCCCCAGCATTTT

d_call: TRBD2
j_call: TRBJ2-5
clone_size: .
v_call: TRBV27
cdr3_aa: CASGITGLAEETQYF
cdr3_nt: TGTGCCAGCGGAATTACGGGACTAGCGGAAGAGACCCAGTACTTC

d_call: .
j_call: TRBJ2-2
clone_size: .
v_call: TRBV6-5
cdr3_aa: CASSTSRGAGELFF
cdr3_nt: TGTGCCAGCAGCACGTCCAGGGGGGCCGGGGAGCTGTTTTTT

d_call: .
j_call: TRBJ1-4
clone_size: .
v_call: TRBV5-1
cdr3_aa: CASSLLPVTTNEKLFF
cdr3_nt: TGCGCCAGCAGCTTGCTTCCAGTTACAACTAATGAAAAACTGTTTTTT

d_call: .
j_call: TRBJ2-3
clone_size: once
v_call: TRBV7-9
cdr3_aa: CASRRTDFDTQYF
cdr3_nt: TGTGCCAGCAGACGGACAGATTTTGATACGCAGTATTTT

d_call: .
j_call: TRBJ1-1
clone_size: .
v_call: TRBV5-1
cdr3_aa: CASSWGRERTEAFF
cdr3_nt: TGCGCCAGCAGCTGGGGCCGGGAGAGGACTGAAGCTTTCTTT

d_call: .
j_call: TRBJ1-1
clone_size: once
v_call: TRBV11-2
cdr3_aa: CASSSLKNTEAFF
cdr3_nt: TGTGCCAGCAGCTCCCTAAAGAACACTGAAGCTTTCTTT

d_call: .
j_call: TRBJ2-6
clone_size: .
v_call: TRBV27
cdr3_aa: CASSLLRDLAGANVLTF
cdr3_nt: TGTGCCAGCAGTTTGCTCAGGGACTTGGCTGGGGCCAACGTCCTGACTTTC

d_call: TRBD1
j_call: TRBJ2-3
clone_size: .
v_call: TRBV29-1
cdr3_aa: CSAGGPDTQYF
cdr3_nt: TGCAGCGCAGGGGGCCCAGATACGCAGTATTTT

d_call: .
j_call: TRBJ2-7
clone_size: .
v_call: TRBV6-5
cdr3_aa: CASTLHREVNEQYF
cdr3_nt: TGTGCCAGCACCCTCCATAGGGAGGTAAACGAGCAGTACTTC

d_call: TRBD1
j_call: TRBJ1-4
clone_size: .
v_call: TRBV7-9
cdr3_aa: CASSSPGGEKLFF
cdr3_nt: TGTGCCAGCAGTTCCCCAGGGGGAGAAAAACTGTTTTTT

d_call: TRBD1
j_call: TRBJ1-6
clone_size: .
v_call: TRBV7-2
cdr3_aa: CASSGGAGGDSPLHF
cdr3_nt: TGTGCCAGCAGCGGGGGAGCAGGGGGCGATTCACCCCTCCACTTT

d_call: TRBD1
j_call: TRBJ1-2
clone_size: .
v_call: TRBV24-1
cdr3_aa: CATSDSGFTGGEVFYGYTF
cdr3_nt: TGTGCCACCAGTGATTCCGGGTTTACAGGGGGCGAGGTTTTCTATGGCTACACCTTC

d_call: .
j_call: TRBJ2-1
clone_size: .
v_call: TRBV29-1
cdr3_aa: CSARGGRNEQFF
cdr3_nt: TGCAGCGCAAGGGGGGGCCGGAATGAGCAGTTCTTC

d_call: .
j_call: TRBJ1-3
clone_size: .
v_call: TRBV3-1/TRBV3-2
cdr3_aa: CASSQDLGGGNTIYF
cdr3_nt: TGTGCCAGCAGCCAAGATTTGGGGGGTGGAAACACCATATATTTT

d_call: .
j_call: TRBJ1-1
clone_size: .
v_call: TRBV30
cdr3_aa: CAWSVNTNTEAFF
cdr3_nt: TGTGCCTGGAGTGTAAACACGAACACTGAAGCTTTCTTT

d_call: TRBD2
j_call: TRBJ2-3
clone_size: .
v_call: TRBV6-2/TRBV6-3
cdr3_aa: CASSYGLAGNTQYF
cdr3_nt: TGTGCCAGCAGTTACGGGCTAGCGGGGAATACGCAGTATTTT

d_call: .
j_call: TRBJ2-2
clone_size: once
v_call: TRBV30
cdr3_aa: CAWRRLVVAGELFF
cdr3_nt: TGTGCCTGGAGGAGACTAGTAGTTGCCGGGGAGCTGTTTTTT

d_call: .
j_call: TRBJ2-7
clone_size: .
v_call: TRBV3-1/TRBV3-2
cdr3_aa: CASSQRGYEQYF
cdr3_nt: TGTGCCAGCAGCCAACGAGGCTACGAGCAGTACTTC

d_call: TRBD1
j_call: TRBJ1-4
clone_size: few
v_call: TRBV19
cdr3_aa: CASSTPGTELGKLFF
cdr3_nt: TGTGCCAGTAGTACCCCGGGGACAGAATTGGGAAAACTGTTTTTT

d_call: TRBD2
j_call: TRBJ2-7
clone_size: .
v_call: TRBV18
cdr3_aa: CASSPKAGAYEQYF
cdr3_nt: TGTGCCAGCTCACCTAAAGCGGGGGCCTACGAGCAGTACTTC

d_call: TRBD1
j_call: TRBJ2-3
clone_size: .
v_call: TRBV10-3
cdr3_aa: CAISAGGYRGSDTQYF
cdr3_nt: TGTGCCATCAGCGCAGGCGGTTACAGGGGTTCAGATACGCAGTATTTT